This TCR beta chain was observed in a study of cytomegalovirus exposure and HLA in healthy donors. Regarding the study as a whole: What was likely a sequencing artifact was a cluster of highly shared sequence variants.

Vbeta (60) and Jbeta (13) primers were used in the PCR. Method: immunoSEQ multiplex PCR; TCRdb's copy keeps in-frame clones and lacks some. The sample records 200,000 to 250,000 clones, 85% to 90% being singletons. Germline V CDR1 and CDR2: SGHDT, YYEEEE. The CDR3 contains 13 residues. Trimming stripped 5 bases from V and 2 bases from J, with 11 bases between. With regard to this clone: The antigen remains undetermined.

No CMV serostatus was recorded for this donor. The TCR originated in a human donor in good health. This chain joins TRBV5-6 and TRBJ2-7; D is possibly TRBD2 (6 bases). The sequenced sample was PBMCs. CDR3 DNA sequence: TGTGCCAGCAGACACAGACTAGCCTACGAGCAGTACTTC. Its protein product is CASRHRLAYEQYF.